Listed below are T cell receptor beta chains from one sample, sequenced in a study of T cells expressing NK-cell markers. TCRdb reprocessed the 5' RACE reads and stores each CDR3 protein as one record, lacking DNA. This table lists about 550,000 distinct CDR3 sequences. Sequencing was done on a sample of blood T cells: a sorted CD56 or NKG2C T cell subset, CD4+ or CD8+ T cells, or bulk PBMC T cells (not recorded which). The receptor source for this set is a man between 18 and 35 years old in good health. Each CDR3 is given with its conserved first and last residue.

j_gene	v_gene	CDR3aa
TRBJ2-7	TRBV30	CAWNEGTGGEQYF
TRBJ2-3	TRBV20-1	CSGTRQGFLQYF
TRBJ2-1	TRBV30	CAWSVRTSGLNEQFF
TRBJ2-5	TRBV7-3	CASSSLSGTDKETQYF
TRBJ2-1	TRBV24-1	CATSDSTPRDRGLYEQFF
TRBJ1-1	TRBV25-1	CASSPGPRGWNTEAFF
TRBJ2-6	TRBV11-1	CASSWRGQMISGANVLTF
TRBJ2-5	TRBV3-1	CASSQRDRGPRWETQYF
TRBJ2-3	TRBV29-1	CSVEVPGTDTQYF
TRBJ2-2	TRBV5-6	CASSLGPSGHTGELFF
TRBJ2-1	TRBV7-2	CACTLSYNEQFF
TRBJ2-3	TRBV10-3	CAIAAGGDTQYF
TRBJ2-7	TRBV19	CASSRSVAGESYEQYF
TRBJ2-4	TRBV5-5	CASSLGVLLGQENIQYF
TRBJ2-3	TRBV4-2	CASSQDVKDTQYF
TRBJ2-3	TRBV12-3/TRBV12-4	CASGLAGAADTQYF
TRBJ1-6	TRBV2	CASSMRGDSPLHF
TRBJ1-2	TRBV6-5	CASREGTDGYTF
TRBJ2-3	TRBV3-1	CASSRDRNAQYF
TRBJ1-1	TRBV12-3/TRBV12-4	CASSFVAGGLAEAFF